These 30 T cell receptor beta chains were sequenced from one sample in a study of blood T cell repertoires in COVID-19. Repertoires were generated with immunoSEQ multiplex PCR, while TCRdb's copy carries only in-frame clones and drops some. The data hold tens of thousands of clones, with about nine tenths observed a single time. Sequenced sample: peripheral blood. Receptors originate from a man in his fifties with acute or convalescent COVID-19.

This sequence joins TRBV7-9 and TRBJ1-1; tentative D call: TRBD1 (5 bases). This CDR3 comprises 14 residues. With 5 bases removed from V and 8 bases from J, the gap between germline ends came to 18 bases. The germline V gene has CDR1 SEHNR and CDR2 FQNEAQ (reference sequence). CDR3 DNA sequence: TGTGCCAGCAGCCCGGGGGTCCGACGGGAAGAAGCTTTCTTT. This sequence encodes CASSPGVRREEAFF.

The chain has TRBV6-5 and TRBJ2-7, with 8 bases fitting TRBD2. V trimming: 7 bases; J trimming: 4 bases; junction bases outside the gene matches: 9. The V gene's germline CDR1 is MNHEY and CDR2 SVGAGI. The CDR3 covers 14 residues. The CDR3 reads CASKRGLDFYEQYF. The CDR3 DNA is TGTGCCAGCAAGAGGGGACTAGACTTTTACGAGCAGTACTTC.

The rearrangement links TRBV7-2 to TRBJ2-1; maybe TRBD2 (6 bases). The CDR3 sequence is 13 residues long. Looked up from germline, CDR1 is SGHTA and CDR2 is FQGNSA. Trimming removed 8 bases from V and 3 bases from J, with 11 bases in between. The CDR3 reads CASGTTSYNEQFF. The CDR3 DNA follows: TGTGCCAGCGGAACGACTAGCTACAATGAGCAGTTCTTC.

The rearrangement joins TRBV6-5 to TRBJ2-3; a possible D gene is TRBD2 (5 bases). CDR3 length: 13 amino acids. The V and J ends lost 8 bases and 2 bases respectively, with 11 bases between them. Germline CDR1 reads MNHEY; CDR2 reads SVGAGI. CDR3 loop: CASFRAATDTQYF. The CDR3 region has the DNA TGTGCCAGCTTCCGAGCGGCCACAGATACGCAGTATTTT.

The chain is built from TRBV4-1 and TRBJ2-3; D not certain. The CDR3 sequence is 14 residues long. V was shortened by 0 bases and J by 4 bases, with 8 bases between the two germline ends. Germline V gene lookup returns CDR1 MGHRA and CDR2 YSYEKL. Here the CDR3 DNA reads TGCGCCAGCAGCCAAGAACAGCTACCAGATACGCAGTATTTT. Translating gives CASSQEQLPDTQYF.

The V gene is TRBV7-9, the J gene TRBJ2-7; the D gene is possibly TRBD1 (6 bases). The V gene lost 3 bases and the J gene lost 7 bases, with 22 bases spanning the gap. The CDR3 loop spans 16 amino acids. Germline V lookup: CDR1 SEHNR, CDR2 FQNEAQ (reference sequence). CDR3 nucleotide sequence: TGTGCCAGCAGCTTGGGGCCCCCCAGGGGAAGAGGGGAGCAGTACGTC. It encodes CASSLGPPRGRGEQYV.

This clone was counted a few times. This rearrangement joins TRBV15 to TRBJ1-5; 8 bases are shared with TRBD1. CDR3 length equals 17 residues. Germline CDR1 reads LNHNV; CDR2 reads YYDKDF (reference sequence). The V and J ends lost 0 bases and 1 base, in that order; junction bases with no gene match: 5. DNA of the CDR3: TGTGCCACCAGCAGAGATCCCCGGGACAGGAGCAATCAGCCCCAGCATTTT. This codes for CATSRDPRDRSNQPQHF.

This clone appeared once. The rearrangement links TRBV24-1 to TRBJ1-2; D may be TRBD1 (6 bases). This CDR3 spans 14 amino acids. Trimming cost V 3 bases and J 4 bases, with 11 bases left between them. Germline-derived CDR1 and CDR2 are KGHDR and SFDVKD. CDR3 sequence reads: CATSDPGQIYGYTF. The DNA for the CDR3 is TGTGCCACCAGTGATCCTGGACAGATCTATGGCTACACCTTC.

The chain combines TRBV20-1 with TRBJ1-1; no clear D. The V end was cut by 4 bases, the J end by 8 bases, with 5 bases between. CDR3 length: 9 amino acids. Germline values: CDR1 DFQATT, CDR2 SNEGSKA (reference sequence). CDR3 coding DNA: TGCAGTGCTAATATGGAAGCTTTCTTT. This translates into CSANMEAFF.

V and J are TRBV10-3 and TRBJ2-1; TRBD1 aligns across 8 bases. The trim removed 10 bases at V and 5 bases at J, leaving 4 bases unmatched. Per the germline V gene, CDR1 is ENHRY and CDR2 is SYGVKD. CDR3 length: 12 amino acids. CDR3 residues: CANGQGDNEQFF. Here the CDR3 DNA reads TGTGCCAACGGACAGGGTGACAATGAGCAGTTCTTC.

The rearrangement uses TRBV12-3 or TRBV12-4 and TRBJ2-7; 7 bases line up with TRBD1. V was clipped by 6 bases and J by 4 bases; unmatched bases: 6. The CDR3 contains 13 residues. As DNA, the CDR3 is TGTGCCAGCAGGGGGACAGTGAGTTACGAGCAGTACTTC. It specifies CASRGTVSYEQYF.

The J gene is TRBJ2-1, the V gene TRBV6-4; 11 bases are shared with TRBD2. V lost 5 bases and J lost 8; bases outside the gene matches: 5. This CDR3 has 14 residues. CDR1 and CDR2 from the germline V gene are MRHNA and SNTAGT. Here the CDR3 DNA reads TGTGCCAGCAGTACGCTAGCGGGAGGTCATGAGCAGTTCTTC. Protein sequence: CASSTLAGGHEQFF.

The table lists this clone with a count of one. CDR3 loop: CARSSFTSGGGNEQFF. The CDR3, as DNA: TGTGCCAGAAGCTCCTTCACTAGCGGGGGGGGCAATGAGCAGTTCTTC. The rearrangement uses TRBV5-3 and TRBJ2-1; TRBD2 aligns across 13 bases. TRBV5-3 is known as an ORF, though its function is uncertain. The CDR3 runs to 16 residues. Trimming at V came to 3 bases and at J to 6 bases, leaving 6 bases not matched to a gene.

The J gene is TRBJ1-6, the V gene TRBV12-3 or TRBV12-4, with 8 bases lining up with TRBD1. Losses at the gene ends were 6 bases for V and 9 bases for J; bases not matched to a gene: 4. The CDR3 length is 13 residues. CDR3 in DNA: TGTGCCAGCAGCCAGGACAGGGTTTCACCCCTCCACTTT. This codes for CASSQDRVSPLHF.

The chain combines TRBV2 with TRBJ2-3; a weak D match, TRBD1 (5 bases). V lost 9 bases and J 3 bases, leaving 16 bases between the germline ends. This CDR3 is 14 amino acids long. Germline V gene sequence: CDR1 SNHLY, CDR2 FYNNEI. The CDR3 DNA follows: TGTGCCAGTGAAGGGGCAGGGAATACAGATACGCAGTATTTT. Protein: CASEGAGNTDTQYF.

The chain joins TRBV6-2 or TRBV6-3 to TRBJ2-6; 9 nucleotides agree with TRBD2. The ends lost 2 bases at V and 4 bases at J; junction bases unmatched: 15. The CDR3 sequence is 20 residues long. The germline CDR1 and CDR2 sequences are MNHEY and SVGEGT. The chain's CDR3 is CASSYQRGASTSSGANVLTF. CDR3 DNA sequence: TGTGCCAGCAGTTACCAGCGGGGGGCGAGTACGTCCTCAGGGGCCAACGTCCTGACTTTC.

The chain uses TRBV3-1 (or the pseudogene TRBV3-2) and TRBJ1-3; D ambiguous. V gave up 2 bases and J gave up 0 bases, with 11 bases separating them. The V gene's germline CDR1 is LGHDT and CDR2 YNNKEL (reference sequence). This CDR3 spans 16 amino acids. The CDR3 region is CASSQSRTDSGNTIYF. The CDR3 nucleotides are TGTGCCAGCAGCCAATCCCGGACTGACTCTGGAAACACCATATATTTT.

V is TRBV29-1 and J is TRBJ1-2; 9 positions match TRBD1. The CDR3 is 14 residues long. The V gene's germline CDR1 is SQVTM and CDR2 ANQGSEA. V shed 4 bases and J 6 bases; nucleotides not matched to a gene: 9. The CDR3 DNA reads as TGCAGCGTTGGAGAAGTGGGACAGGGTAATGGCTACACCTTC. It codes for CSVGEVGQGNGYTF.

The chain is built from TRBV6-5 and TRBJ1-1; D call uncertain. The CDR3 consists of 12 residues. Trimming left V 4 bases short and J 9 bases short, with 12 bases between. Germline CDR1 is MNHEY and CDR2 is SVGAGI. CDR3 nucleotides: TGTGCCAGCAGTTTGGGTTCAGGAAAAGCTTTCTTT. Its protein is CASSLGSGKAFF.

This clone has just one count. V usage is TRBV28 and J usage is TRBJ1-5, with no clear D. This CDR3 contains 14 residues. V dropped 5 bases and J dropped 8 bases, with 16 bases sitting between them. Germline assignment: CDR1 MDHEN and CDR2 SYDVKM. The CDR3 spells CASSPRLLTEPQHF. The DNA of the CDR3 is TGTGCCAGCAGTCCCCGACTCTTAACGGAGCCCCAGCATTTT.

The chain has TRBV12-5 and TRBJ1-5; D ambiguous. V lost 5 bases and J 6 bases, leaving 20 bases between the germline ends. Germline CDR1 LGHNT, CDR2 FRNRAP. The CDR3 loop spans 16 amino acids. In nucleotides, the CDR3 is TGTGCTAGTGGTCTCCACGACCGTCCGGGAGGTCAGCCCCAGCATTTT. It specifies CASGLHDRPGGQPQHF.

This chain connects TRBV6-6 to TRBJ2-2; D possibly corresponds to TRBD1 (6 bases). V lost 2 bases, J lost 7 bases, and 11 bases lay in between. Germline-derived CDR1 and CDR2 are MNHNY and SVGAGI (reference sequence). The CDR3 extends over 14 amino acids. The CDR3 region is CASSYAGDIGELFF. The CDR3 bases are TGTGCCAGCAGTTACGCAGGGGACATCGGGGAGCTGTTTTTT.

The J gene is TRBJ2-5, the V gene TRBV27, with 10 bases matching TRBD1. J was trimmed by 5 bases and V by 3 bases; bases with no gene match: 6. Germline CDR1 is MNHEY and CDR2 is SMNVEV (reference sequence). This CDR3 has 15 amino acids. The CDR3 nucleotides are TGTGCCAGCAGTTTGACAGGGGGCGCGGGGGAGACCCAGTACTTC. Amino acid sequence: CASSLTGGAGETQYF.

This chain joins TRBV2 and TRBJ2-3; 8 bases are shared with TRBD2. Germline loops: CDR1 SNHLY, CDR2 FYNNEI. V was pared by 8 bases and J by 10 bases, with 17 bases of the junction left unmatched. This CDR3 contains 15 residues. CDR3 protein: CASRMAGGATLAQYF. CDR3 in DNA: TGTGCCAGCCGAATGGCCGGGGGGGCCACTTTGGCGCAGTATTTT.

This clone was picked up a small number of times. The chain combines TRBV10-2 with TRBJ1-5, with a tentative D call TRBD1 (5 bases). Trimming pared 2 bases from V and 4 bases from J, leaving 12 bases between. The CDR3 contains 15 residues. Germline values: CDR1 WSHSY, CDR2 SAAADI. DNA for the CDR3: TGCGCCAGCAGTGAGCAAGACAGAAGAAATCAGCCCCAGCATTTT. Protein sequence: CASSEQDRRNQPQHF.

This clone was observed a few times. The chain couples TRBV6-6 to TRBJ1-2; TRBD1 matches at 7 bases. From germline, CDR1 is MNHNY and CDR2 SVGAGI (reference sequence). The CDR3 contains 16 residues. The V gene end was trimmed by 6 bases and the J gene end by 0 bases; junction bases not matched to a gene: 10. CDR3: CASRTSDRAANYGYTF. The CDR3 DNA follows: TGTGCCAGCAGAACCTCAGACAGGGCAGCTAACTATGGCTACACCTTC.

This rearrangement joins TRBV27 to TRBJ1-4, with 8 bases that match TRBD1. This CDR3 is 17 amino acids long. Germline trimming cut 4 bases from V and 2 bases from J; bases unmatched to any gene: 9. The V gene's germline CDR1 is MNHEY and CDR2 SMNVEV (reference sequence). As DNA, the CDR3 is TGTGCCAGCAGTTCCTTCCTCGACAGGGGCACTAATGAAAAACTGTTTTTT. Protein: CASSSFLDRGTNEKLFF.

The chain recombines TRBV4-3 with TRBJ1-5, with D tentatively TRBD1 (5 bases). In germline, CDR1 is LGHNA, CDR2 YSLEER. The CDR3 consists of 15 residues. The ends were cut back, 0 bases at V and 4 bases at J, with 10 bases in the middle. CDR3 residues: CASSQDLAGNQPQHF. CDR3 DNA sequence: TGCGCCAGCAGCCAAGATCTGGCAGGGAATCAGCCCCAGCATTTT.

The V gene is TRBV19, the J gene TRBJ1-2, with TRBD1 as a possible D gene (5 bases). The CDR3 spans 11 residues. V was clipped by 10 bases and J by 5 bases, with 11 bases between them. CDR1 LNHDA and CDR2 SQIVND come from the germline V gene (reference sequence). The CDR3 region is CATTGGYGYTF. Here the CDR3 DNA reads TGTGCCACCACGGGGGGGTATGGCTACACCTTC.

This rearrangement joins TRBV30 to TRBJ2-2, with 7 bases that match TRBD2. The germline gives CDR1 GTSNPN, CDR2 SVGIG (reference sequence). V lost 4 bases, J lost 6 bases, and 5 bases stayed unmatched. The CDR3 has 13 amino acids. The CDR3 spells CAWTSRGAGELFF. Written as DNA, the CDR3 is TGTGCCTGGACGTCTCGGGGGGCCGGGGAGCTGTTTTTT. Drawing the rest from reference TRBV30 and TRBJ2-2, the complete variable domain is SQTIHQWPATLVQPVGSPLSLECTVEGTSNPNLYWYRQAAGRGLQLLFYSVGIGQISSEVPQNLSASRPQDRQFILSSKKLLLSDSGFYLCAWTSRGAGELFFGEGSRLTVL.